This TCR beta chain was profiled in a study of T cell responses to AZD1222 COVID-19 vaccine. Whole-study context: Second doses were pooled across both intervals (about 4 or about 12 weeks).

This clone has a single count. Antigen unknown. V shed 0 bases and J 4 bases; nucleotides not matched to a gene: 6. Looked up from germline, CDR1 is SGHRS and CDR2 is YFSETQ. This CDR3 contains 16 residues. Generated by immunoSEQ multiplex PCR, the TCRdb table keeps only in-frame clones and is missing some. The sample yields under 100,000 clones, approximately 91% seen once. Study-wide points: Donors in the cohort were predominantly white British and more often female, and clonal diversity was possibly underestimated. Mapped onto spike, vaccine-associated CD4 TCRs spanned it and were dominant at 160-218 and 743-854. Only five or six individuals given AZD1222 were seropositive at baseline.

The input for sequencing was peripheral blood, taken on day 0 of AZD1222 vaccination. This clonotype originated in an adult in good health. The V and J genes are TRBV5-1 and TRBJ2-3, with 9 positions matching TRBD2. The CDR3 region is CASSLDPAGGPDTQYF. The CDR3 DNA reads TGCGCCAGCAGCTTGGATCCAGCGGGGGGCCCAGATACGCAGTATTTT.